A selection of T cell receptor beta chains follows, all from one sample in a study of cytomegalovirus exposure and HLA in healthy donors. TCRdb's copy holds only in-frame clones and misses some; the assay was immunoSEQ multiplex PCR. The sample's table shows 150,000 or so clones. Sample: PBMCs. These receptors originate from a man aged 25 to 40 in good health and CMV-seronegative. CDR3s include the opening cysteine and the closing phenylalanine or tryptophan. Each record gives: J gene, V gene, CDR3 length, D gene, CDR3 DNA, CDR3 protein. The D gene is left open where the match is weak.

TRBJ2-1	TRBV7-3	13	TRBD1	TGTGCCAGCAGCCAAGGACAGGGCAATGAGCAGTTCTTC	CASSQGQGNEQFF
TRBJ1-3	TRBV10-3	14	TRBD1	TGTGCCATCAGAACAGGGGACCGCGGAAACACCATATATTTT	CAIRTGDRGNTIYF
TRBJ1-1	TRBV29-1	14	TRBD1	TGCAGCGTTGGACTACAGGGGGGTCGCACTGAAGCTTTCTTT	CSVGLQGGRTEAFF
TRBJ2-3	TRBV15	13	NA	TGTGCCACCAGTGGGGAGAGGATAGATACGCAGTATTTT	CATSGERIDTQYF
TRBJ2-7	TRBV28	13	NA	TGTGCCAGCAGTTTACAGGGTAACTACGAGCAGTACTTC	CASSLQGNYEQYF
TRBJ2-2	TRBV29-1	14	NA	TGCAGCGTGGAGATGTGGGGGCACACCGGGGAGCTGTTTTTT	CSVEMWGHTGELFF
TRBJ2-7	TRBV4-3	15	TRBD1	TGCGCCAGCAGCCAAAATCGGGCAGGGGGTTACGAGCAGTACTTC	CASSQNRAGGYEQYF
TRBJ1-1	TRBV27	15	TRBD1	TGTGCCAGCAGCCTAGAAACAGGGGTCAGCACTGAAGCTTTCTTT	CASSLETGVSTEAFF
TRBJ2-1	TRBV11-2	15	TRBD2	TGTGCCAGCAGCTTAGGGCGGGGGGGCTACAATGAGCAGTTCTTC	CASSLGRGGYNEQFF
TRBJ2-7	TRBV28	15	NA	TGTGCCAGCAGGAGGGCAGACGATTGGGCCTACGAGCAGTACTTC	CASRRADDWAYEQYF
TRBJ2-7	TRBV9	14	NA	TGTGCCAGCAGCGTAGTTCCGGGATCCTACGAGCAGTACTTC	CASSVVPGSYEQYF
TRBJ2-6	TRBV5-4	18	TRBD1	TGTGCCAGCAGCGGGCCGGGACAGGGGGGCTCTGGGGCCAACGTCCTGACTTTC	CASSGPGQGGSGANVLTF
TRBJ1-3	TRBV7-6	15	NA	TGTGCCAGCAGCTTGGGGCAGGGGAGTGGAAACACCATATATTTT	CASSLGQGSGNTIYF
TRBJ1-4	TRBV10-3	14	NA	TGTGCCATCAGCTCTGACAGAGCTAATGAAAAACTGTTTTTT	CAISSDRANEKLFF
TRBJ2-5	TRBV7-2	13	TRBD1	TGTGCCAGCAGCTTATACGGACAGGGTGCCCAGTACTTC	CASSLYGQGAQYF
TRBJ1-5	TRBV10-3	14	TRBD1	TGTGCCATCAGCGGACAGGGGGTCGAGCAGCCCCAGCATTTT	CAISGQGVEQPQHF
TRBJ2-2	TRBV6-4	14	TRBD2	TGTGCCAGCAGCATTAGCGGGGACACCGGGGAGCTGTTTTTT	CASSISGDTGELFF
TRBJ2-1	TRBV4-2	18	TRBD2	TGTGCCAGCAGCCAGACTAGCGGGAGGGTAGTGACCTACAATGAGCAGTTCTTC	CASSQTSGRVVTYNEQFF
TRBJ2-2	TRBV5-4	15	NA	TGTGCCAGCAGCTTTGAAACGGGGAACACCGGGGAGCTGTTTTTT	CASSFETGNTGELFF
TRBJ2-7	TRBV6-1	13	NA	TGTGCCAGCAGTTCACAACGGGCCTACGAGCAGTACTTC	CASSSQRAYEQYF
TRBJ2-3	TRBV5-1	14	NA	TGCGCCAGCAGCCCGGGGAGGAATTCAGATACGCAGTATTTT	CASSPGRNSDTQYF
TRBJ2-7	TRBV9	14	TRBD2	TGTGCCAGCAGCGTAACGGGAGGGTCCTACGAGCAGTACTTC	CASSVTGGSYEQYF
TRBJ1-1	TRBV30	12	NA	TGTGCCTCCAACAGAGGAGGGGCTGAAGCTTTCTTT	CASNRGGAEAFF
TRBJ1-6	TRBV4-2	16	TRBD1	TGTGCCAGCAGCCAAGCGGGTTTACAGGGGAATTCACCCCTCCACTTT	CASSQAGLQGNSPLHF
TRBJ1-1	TRBV6-1	15	TRBD1	TGTGCCAGCAGTGCCCGGGACAGGGTCGACACTGAAGCTTTCTTT	CASSARDRVDTEAFF
TRBJ1-1	TRBV19	14	NA	TGTGCCAGTAACCAGGCACGTACGAACACTGAAGCTTTCTTT	CASNQARTNTEAFF
TRBJ2-3	TRBV7-2	16	TRBD2	TGTGCCAGCAGCTTAAGGGCGGGAGGGACTGTGGATACGCAGTATTTT	CASSLRAGGTVDTQYF
TRBJ2-7	TRBV10-3	12	TRBD1	TGTGCCAGCACGGGACAGGGCCACGAGCAGTACTTC	CASTGQGHEQYF
TRBJ2-3	TRBV4-1	18	TRBD2	TGCGCCAGCAGCCAAGAAGGGCCTGCGGGAGGTAGCACAGATACGCAGTATTTT	CASSQEGPAGGSTDTQYF
TRBJ2-7	TRBV2	18	TRBD2	TGTGCCAGCAGTGAAGGGACTAGCGGGAGATCGAGGACCTACGAGCAGTACTTC	CASSEGTSGRSRTYEQYF
TRBJ2-7	TRBV5-1	14	NA	TGCGCCAGCAGCTTGGTGGCAGGGAACTACGAGCAGTACTTC	CASSLVAGNYEQYF
TRBJ2-7	TRBV19	16	TRBD2	TGTGCCAGTACCCCGGGACTAGCGGGAGGCAACAACGAGCAGTACTTC	CASTPGLAGGNNEQYF
TRBJ1-1	TRBV7-6	14	NA	TGTGCCAGCAGCTTTGAGGAGGGTGGAACTGAAGCTTTCTTT	CASSFEEGGTEAFF
TRBJ1-1	TRBV30	13	NA	TGTGCCTGGAGTTCTGGGGGCGGGTCTGAAGCTTTCTTT	CAWSSGGGSEAFF
TRBJ2-1	TRBV7-2	18	TRBD2	TGTGCCAGCAGCTTAGGCGAAATGGGACTAGCGGCCCGGATAGAGCAGTTCTTC	CASSLGEMGLAARIEQFF
TRBJ2-1	TRBV5-8	11	NA	TGTGCCAGCAGCATATACAATGAGCAGTTCTTC	CASSIYNEQFF
TRBJ2-1	TRBV5-1	16	TRBD2	TGCGCCAGCACTTTCGGGCTAGCGGGAGGGCGGGATGAGCAGTTCTTC	CASTFGLAGGRDEQFF
TRBJ1-2	TRBV6-5	14	TRBD1	TGTGCCAGCAGTTATGGGACAGGGGTCGGCGGCTACACCTTC	CASSYGTGVGGYTF
TRBJ2-3	TRBV7-2	12	NA	TGTGCCAGCAGCCTCCTGAGGGATACGCAGTATTTT	CASSLLRDTQYF
TRBJ2-7	TRBV28	15	TRBD2	TGTGCCAGCAGACCGAGCGGACTAGTAACCTACGAGCAGTACTTC	CASRPSGLVTYEQYF
TRBJ2-5	TRBV5-6	13	NA	TGTGCCAGCAGCTCCACAACCCAAGAGACCCAGTACTTC	CASSSTTQETQYF
TRBJ1-2	TRBV5-1	13	TRBD1	TGCGCCAGCAGCACTGGACAGGCATATGGCTACACCTTC	CASSTGQAYGYTF
TRBJ2-2	TRBV9	15	TRBD2	TGTGCCAGCAGCGTGACTAGCTGGAACACCGGGGAGCTGTTTTTT	CASSVTSWNTGELFF
TRBJ2-7	TRBV4-2	15	TRBD2	TGTGCCAGCAGCCCGCGGACTAGCGGGAGTTACGAGCAGTACTTC	CASSPRTSGSYEQYF
TRBJ2-7	TRBV5-1	15	TRBD2	TGCGCCAGCAGCTCCATGGGGACTAGCGGGTACGAGCAGTACTTC	CASSSMGTSGYEQYF
TRBJ2-3	TRBV5-4	15	TRBD2	TGTGCCAGCAGCCAGCGGACTAGCGGGACAGATACGCAGTATTTT	CASSQRTSGTDTQYF
TRBJ1-2	TRBV28	14	NA	TGTGCCAGCACCTCCGGGGGGCAGAACTATGGCTACACCTTC	CASTSGGQNYGYTF
TRBJ2-4	TRBV6-1	14	TRBD2	TGTGCCAGCAGCGGAGTAGCGGGAGTGAACATTCAGTACTTC	CASSGVAGVNIQYF
TRBJ2-7	TRBV5-1	16	TRBD1	TGCGCCAGCAGCTTCGGTCGACAGGGAGTCTCCTACGAGCAGTACTTC	CASSFGRQGVSYEQYF
TRBJ2-7	TRBV19	14	NA	TGTGCCAGTAGTGACTCGCAGGGCACCTACGAGCAGTACTTC	CASSDSQGTYEQYF
TRBJ2-1	TRBV7-8	15	TRBD2	TGTGCCAGCAGCCCACTGGCTAGCGGGAGGAATGAGCAGTTCTTC	CASSPLASGRNEQFF
TRBJ2-1	TRBV7-3	13	NA	TGTGCCAGCAGCTTAACTCTGCGCGATGAGCAGTTCTTC	CASSLTLRDEQFF
TRBJ1-2	TRBV20-1	11	NA	TGCAGTGCTAGTCCTCTGTATGGCTACACCTTC	CSASPLYGYTF
TRBJ1-5	TRBV5-1	16	TRBD1	TGCGCCAGCAGCCCTATGACAGGGGAAAGCAATCAGCCCCAGCATTTT	CASSPMTGESNQPQHF